Below, one TCR beta chain is given with its context. Its specificity is not known. The germline V and J ends were trimmed by 4 bases and 13 bases, with 11 bases remaining between them. The length of the CDR3 is 12 residues. Germline values: CDR1 MNHEY, CDR2 SVGAGI. MiXCR, run by TCRdb on the reads, gives a single entry per CDR3 protein. The table records 110,000 or so distinct CDR3 sequences, roughly 30% of them present only once. The data derive from a study of T cell repertoires in cytomegalovirus infection. Study-wide background: CMV infection together with matching HLA type was indicated by public TCR beta signatures.

The rearrangement uses TRBV6-5 and TRBJ1-6; a possible D gene is TRBD1 (6 bases). The TCR originated in a human donor in good health (CMV status not recorded). Some clones in this sample may be carry-over from other donors' samples. This specimen was CD8+ T cells from cultured PBMCs, taken from culture after CMV antigen stimulation. As DNA, the CDR3 is TGTGCCAGCAGTTCCGGGGGGCAGCCCCTCCACTTT. As protein: CASSSGGQPLHF.